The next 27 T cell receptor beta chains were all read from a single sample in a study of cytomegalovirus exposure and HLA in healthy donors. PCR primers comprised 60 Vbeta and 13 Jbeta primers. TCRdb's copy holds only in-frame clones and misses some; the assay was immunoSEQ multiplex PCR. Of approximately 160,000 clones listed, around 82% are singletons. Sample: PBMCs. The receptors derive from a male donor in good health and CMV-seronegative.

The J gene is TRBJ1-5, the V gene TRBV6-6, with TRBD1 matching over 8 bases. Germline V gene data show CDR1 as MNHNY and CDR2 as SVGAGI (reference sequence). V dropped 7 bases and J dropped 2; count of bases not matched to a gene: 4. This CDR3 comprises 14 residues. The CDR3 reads CASNDRGGNQPQHF. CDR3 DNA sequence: TGTGCCAGCAACGACAGGGGCGGCAATCAGCCCCAGCATTTT.

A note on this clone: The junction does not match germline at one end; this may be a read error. The CDR3 DNA reads TGTGCCAGCAGCCAAGAGGGGGGGGGTTACAGTGAGCAGTTCTTC. Translated, it gives CASSQEGGGYSEQFF. This chain connects TRBV4-2 to TRBJ2-1; 7 bases are shared with TRBD2. The CDR3 loop spans 15 amino acids. CDR1 and CDR2 (germline): LGHNA, YNFKEQ.

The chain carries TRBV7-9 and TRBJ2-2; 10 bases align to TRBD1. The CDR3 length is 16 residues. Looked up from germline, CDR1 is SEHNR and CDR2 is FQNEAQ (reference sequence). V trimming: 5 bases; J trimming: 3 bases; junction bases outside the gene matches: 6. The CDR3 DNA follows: TGTGCCAGCAGCGTTAGACAGGGGGCGGACACCGGGGAGCTGTTTTTT. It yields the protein CASSVRQGADTGELFF.

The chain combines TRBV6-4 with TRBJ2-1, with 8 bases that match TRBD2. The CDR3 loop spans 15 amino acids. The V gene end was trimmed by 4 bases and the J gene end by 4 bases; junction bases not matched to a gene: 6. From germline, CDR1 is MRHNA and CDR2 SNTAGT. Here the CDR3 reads CASSGSGGRYNEQFF. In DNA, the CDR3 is TGTGCCAGCAGTGGGTCGGGAGGGCGGTACAATGAGCAGTTCTTC.

The CDR3 region has the DNA TGTGCCAGCTCACCCCCCGGCGGGGGCGCTCAGCCCCAGCATTTT. This sequence encodes CASSPPGGGAQPQHF. The chain combines TRBV18 with TRBJ1-5, with a tentative D call TRBD1 (6 bases). V was clipped by 3 bases and J by 6 bases, with 15 bases between them. Germline-derived CDR1 and CDR2 are KGHSH and LQKENI. CDR3 length: 15 amino acids.

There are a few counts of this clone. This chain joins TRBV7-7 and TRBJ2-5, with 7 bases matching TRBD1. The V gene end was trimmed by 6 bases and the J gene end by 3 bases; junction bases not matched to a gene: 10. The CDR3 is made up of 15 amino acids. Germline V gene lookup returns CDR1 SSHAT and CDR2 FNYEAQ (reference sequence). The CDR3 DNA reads TGTGCCAGCAGTTCTGACGGGACAGCCAAAGAGACCCAGTACTTC. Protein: CASSSDGTAKETQYF.

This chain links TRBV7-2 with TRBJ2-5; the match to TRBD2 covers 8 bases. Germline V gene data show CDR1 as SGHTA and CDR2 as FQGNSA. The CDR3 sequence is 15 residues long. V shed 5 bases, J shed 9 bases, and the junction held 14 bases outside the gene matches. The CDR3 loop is CASSPSGSGAFAQYF. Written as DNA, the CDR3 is TGTGCCAGCAGCCCAAGCGGGAGTGGGGCTTTCGCCCAGTACTTC.

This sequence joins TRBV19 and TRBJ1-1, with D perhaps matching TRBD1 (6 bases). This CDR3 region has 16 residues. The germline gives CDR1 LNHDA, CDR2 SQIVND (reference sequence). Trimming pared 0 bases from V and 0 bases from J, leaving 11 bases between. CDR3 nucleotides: TGTGCCAGTAGTATAGATTGGACAGCCATGAACACTGAAGCTTTCTTT. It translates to CASSIDWTAMNTEAFF.

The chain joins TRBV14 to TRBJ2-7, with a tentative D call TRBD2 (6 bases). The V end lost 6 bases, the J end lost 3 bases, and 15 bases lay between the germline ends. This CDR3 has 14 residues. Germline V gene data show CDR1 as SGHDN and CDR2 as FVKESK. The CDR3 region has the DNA TGTGCCAGCAGACTCTCCGGGGGTTTCTACGAGCAGTACTTC. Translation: CASRLSGGFYEQYF.

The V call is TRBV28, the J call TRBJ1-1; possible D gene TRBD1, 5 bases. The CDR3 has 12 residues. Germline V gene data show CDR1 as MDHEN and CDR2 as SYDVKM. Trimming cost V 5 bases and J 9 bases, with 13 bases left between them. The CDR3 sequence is CASSDHRQKAFF. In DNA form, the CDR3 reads TGTGCCAGCAGTGATCACCGACAGAAAGCTTTCTTT.

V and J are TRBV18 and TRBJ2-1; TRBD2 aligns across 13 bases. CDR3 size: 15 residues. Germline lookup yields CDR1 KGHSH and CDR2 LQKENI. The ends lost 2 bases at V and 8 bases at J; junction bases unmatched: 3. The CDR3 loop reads CASSPGLAGVDEQFF. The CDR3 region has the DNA TGTGCCAGCTCACCAGGACTAGCGGGGGTCGATGAGCAGTTCTTC.

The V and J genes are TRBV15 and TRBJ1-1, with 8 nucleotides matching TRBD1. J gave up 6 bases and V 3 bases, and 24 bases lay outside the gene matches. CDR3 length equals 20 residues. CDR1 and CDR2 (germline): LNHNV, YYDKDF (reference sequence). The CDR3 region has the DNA TGTGCCACCAGCAGGGACAACGGGGGGAGCAGGGGGCGCGGTAGGCCTGAAGCTTTCTTT. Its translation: CATSRDNGGSRGRGRPEAFF.

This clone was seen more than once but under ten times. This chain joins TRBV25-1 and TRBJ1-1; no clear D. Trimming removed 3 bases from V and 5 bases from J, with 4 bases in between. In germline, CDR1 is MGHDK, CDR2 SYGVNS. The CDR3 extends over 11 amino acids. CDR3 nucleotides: TGTGCCAGCAGTGACCTGACTGAAGCTTTCTTT. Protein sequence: CASSDLTEAFF.

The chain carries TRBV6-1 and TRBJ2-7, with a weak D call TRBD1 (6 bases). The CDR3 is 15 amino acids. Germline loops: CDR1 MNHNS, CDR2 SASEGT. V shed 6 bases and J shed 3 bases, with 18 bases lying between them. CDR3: CASSTSDRKSYEQYF. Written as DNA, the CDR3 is TGTGCCAGCAGCACCTCCGACAGGAAGAGCTACGAGCAGTACTTC.

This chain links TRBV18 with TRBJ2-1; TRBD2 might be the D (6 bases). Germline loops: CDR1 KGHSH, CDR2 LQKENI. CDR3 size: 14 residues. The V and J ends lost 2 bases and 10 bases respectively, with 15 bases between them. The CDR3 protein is CASSPGRAGLEQFF. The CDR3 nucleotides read TGTGCCAGCTCACCAGGTCGGGCAGGACTAGAGCAGTTCTTC.

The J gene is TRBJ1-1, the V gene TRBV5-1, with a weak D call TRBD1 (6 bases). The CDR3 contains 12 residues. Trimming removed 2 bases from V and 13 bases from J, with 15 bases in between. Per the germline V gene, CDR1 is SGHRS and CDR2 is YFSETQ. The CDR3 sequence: CASSLQGETGFF. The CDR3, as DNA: TGCGCCAGCAGCTTACAGGGAGAAACGGGTTTCTTT.

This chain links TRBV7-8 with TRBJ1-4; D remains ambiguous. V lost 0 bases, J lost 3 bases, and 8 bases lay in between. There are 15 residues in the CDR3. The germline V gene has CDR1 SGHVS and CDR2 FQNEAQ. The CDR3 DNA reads TGTGCCAGCAGCTTAGCGCGAAACCCTAATGAAAAACTGTTTTTT. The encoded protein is CASSLARNPNEKLFF.

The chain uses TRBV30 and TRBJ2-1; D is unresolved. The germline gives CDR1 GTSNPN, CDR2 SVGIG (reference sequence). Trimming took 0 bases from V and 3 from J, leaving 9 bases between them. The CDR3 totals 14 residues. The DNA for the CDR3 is TGTGCCTGGAGTGTAGAACCCGGCTACAATGAGCAGTTCTTC. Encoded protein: CAWSVEPGYNEQFF.

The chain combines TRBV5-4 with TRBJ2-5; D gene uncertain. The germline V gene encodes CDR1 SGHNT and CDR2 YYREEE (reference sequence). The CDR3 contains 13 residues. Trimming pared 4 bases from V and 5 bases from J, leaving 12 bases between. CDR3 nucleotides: TGTGCCAGCAGCCTAGATGGGTTGGAGACCCAGTACTTC. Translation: CASSLDGLETQYF.

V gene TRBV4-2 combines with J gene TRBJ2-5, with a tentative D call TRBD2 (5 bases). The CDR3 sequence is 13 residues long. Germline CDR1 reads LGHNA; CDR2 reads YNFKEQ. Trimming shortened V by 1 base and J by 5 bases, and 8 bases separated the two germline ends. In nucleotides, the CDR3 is TGTGCCAGCAGCCAAGTAGGCGGGGAGACCCAGTACTTC. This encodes CASSQVGGETQYF.

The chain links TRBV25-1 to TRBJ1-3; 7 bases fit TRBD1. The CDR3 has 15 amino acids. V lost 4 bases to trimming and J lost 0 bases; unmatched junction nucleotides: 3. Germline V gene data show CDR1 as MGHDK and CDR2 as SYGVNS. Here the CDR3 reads CASSAGQSSGNTIYF. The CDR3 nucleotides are TGTGCCAGCAGTGCGGGACAGAGCTCTGGAAACACCATATATTTT.

In DNA form, the CDR3 reads TGTGCCTGGGGGTTGGGGGGGGTAAGCTCCTACGAGCAGTACTTC. It codes for CAWGLGGVSSYEQYF. J is TRBJ2-7 and V is TRBV30; 7 nucleotides align to TRBD2. CDR3 size: 15 residues. The germline V gene encodes CDR1 GTSNPN and CDR2 SVGIG (reference sequence). V dropped 5 bases and J dropped 0; count of bases not matched to a gene: 10.

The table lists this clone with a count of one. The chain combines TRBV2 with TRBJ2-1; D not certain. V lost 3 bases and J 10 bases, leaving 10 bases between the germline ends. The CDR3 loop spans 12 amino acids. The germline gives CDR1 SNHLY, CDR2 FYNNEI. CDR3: CASSELEAEQFF. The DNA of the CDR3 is TGTGCCAGCAGTGAGTTAGAGGCCGAGCAGTTCTTC. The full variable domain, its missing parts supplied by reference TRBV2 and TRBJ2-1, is EPEVTQTPSHQVTQMGQEVILRCVPISNHLYFYWYRQILGQKVEFLVSFYNNEISEKSEIFDDQFSVERPDGSNFTLKIRSTKLEDSAMYFCASSELEAEQFFGPGTRLTVL.

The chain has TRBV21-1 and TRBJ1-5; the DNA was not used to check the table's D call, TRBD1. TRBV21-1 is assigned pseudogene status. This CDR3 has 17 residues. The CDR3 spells CASSKGKTGRSNQPQHF. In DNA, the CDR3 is TGTGCCAGCAGCAAGGGGAAAACAGGGAGAAGCAATCAGCCCCAGCATTTT.

The CDR3 is CASSQEWAGPNYGYTF. The CDR3 DNA follows: TGCGCCAGCAGCCAAGAGTGGGCAGGGCCTAACTATGGCTACACCTTC. The chain is built from TRBV4-3 and TRBJ1-2; possible D gene TRBD1, 5 bases. The CDR3 has 16 amino acids. Looked up from germline, CDR1 is LGHNA and CDR2 is YSLEER. Trimming cost V 0 bases and J 0 bases, with 11 bases left between them.

The CDR3 here is CASSPGTGISGNTIYF. The CDR3 DNA reads as TGTGCCAGCAGTCCCGGGACAGGTATCTCTGGAAACACCATATATTTT. This sequence joins TRBV6-6 and TRBJ1-3, with TRBD1 identical over 8 bases. The trim removed 5 bases at V and 0 bases at J, leaving 6 bases unmatched. From germline, CDR1 is MNHNY and CDR2 SVGAGI (reference sequence). This CDR3 is built from 16 residues.

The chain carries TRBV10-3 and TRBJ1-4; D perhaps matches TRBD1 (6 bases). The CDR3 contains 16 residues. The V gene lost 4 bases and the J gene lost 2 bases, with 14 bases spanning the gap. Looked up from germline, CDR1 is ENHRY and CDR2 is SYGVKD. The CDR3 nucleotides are TGTGCCATCAGTGCTTACAGGGAGGGGACTAATGAAAAACTGTTTTTT. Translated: CAISAYREGTNEKLFF.